This entry describes one T cell receptor (beta chain). Its antigen is unknown. Profiling relied on immunoSEQ multiplex PCR, and the TCRdb table lists in-frame clones only, not all of them. The top ten hold 7.8% of the sample, which has tens of thousands of clones, approximately 91% seen once. Per the germline V gene, CDR1 is SGDLS and CDR2 is YYNGEE. V shed 0 bases and J shed 3 bases, with 10 bases lying between them. The length of the CDR3 is 15 residues. This sample was taken from a study of T cell responses to AZD1222 COVID-19 vaccine. General observations from the study: Most donors were white British and more were female, and clonal diversity was possibly underestimated. Spike as a whole was targeted by vaccine-associated CD4 TCRs, dominant at 160-218 and 743-854. Just a handful of AZD1222 recipients were seropositive at baseline. Nearly half of spike-specific TCRs reportedly target unmutated variant regions.

Sequencing was performed on peripheral blood, taken on day 0 of AZD1222 vaccination. The chain combines TRBV9 with TRBJ2-1; possibly TRBD2 for D (5 bases). This receptor was taken from an adult in good health. The CDR3 loop is CASSVVAYIYNEQFF. The CDR3 DNA reads as TGTGCCAGCAGCGTAGTAGCGTATATCTACAATGAGCAGTTCTTC.